The 4 T cell receptor beta chains below were found in one sample sequenced in a study of long-term antiretroviral therapy in people with HIV. Assay version v3.0 of immunoSEQ was used, and it was run at survey level. Data came from immunoSEQ multiplex PCR; TCRdb stores just in-frame clones and leaves some out. The sample holds roughly 30,000 clones, 75% to 85% seen once. This specimen consisted of unsorted PBMCs, obtained 0.3 years after starting antiretroviral therapy. The source of these receptors is a man aged 40-50 years with HIV.

This clone turned up a few times. J is TRBJ1-2 and V is TRBV12-5; D call uncertain. The germline gives CDR1 LGHNT, CDR2 FRNRAP. V gave up 5 bases and J gave up 6 bases, with 13 bases separating them. The CDR3 extends over 13 amino acids. CDR3: CASGITEVDGYTF. DNA of the CDR3: TGTGCTAGTGGTATTACGGAGGTTGATGGCTACACCTTC.

The V call is TRBV28, the J call TRBJ2-6; a weak D match, TRBD2 (7 bases). The CDR3 sequence is 17 residues long. In germline, CDR1 is MDHEN, CDR2 SYDVKM. Trimming pared 7 bases from V and 3 bases from J, leaving 19 bases between. The CDR3 nucleotides are TGTGCCAGCAAACCGGGACACCGGGGGGATGGGGCCAACGTCCTGACTTTC. This sequence encodes CASKPGHRGDGANVLTF.

The V call is TRBV28, the J call TRBJ1-5, with D perhaps TRBD1 (5 bases). The CDR3 is made up of 14 amino acids. Germline V gene lookup returns CDR1 MDHEN and CDR2 SYDVKM. V gave up 8 bases and J gave up 4 bases, with 15 bases separating them. CDR3 amino acids: CASGQGGINQPQHF. In DNA, the CDR3 is TGTGCCAGCGGCCAGGGAGGGATTAATCAGCCCCAGCATTTT.

The genes are TRBV6-1 and TRBJ1-1, with D possibly TRBD1 on 6 matching bases. V gave up 3 bases and J gave up 4 bases, with 12 bases separating them. The CDR3 sequence is 14 residues long. From germline, CDR1 is MNHNS and CDR2 SASEGT. This CDR3 reads CASSEGGQGTEAFF. The CDR3 DNA reads TGTGCCAGCAGTGAGGGGGGCCAGGGCACTGAAGCTTTCTTT.